This is a list of T cell receptor beta chains from one sample in a study of blood T cell repertoires in COVID-19. Sequencing was performed with immunoSEQ multiplex PCR; in TCRdb, only in-frame clones are kept and a portion is missing. The data show tens of thousands of clones, 84% seen once. The sequencing input was peripheral blood. The receptors derive from a man between 65 and 79 years old with acute or convalescent COVID-19. Each CDR3 is given with its conserved first and last residue. The D gene is left open where the match is weak. Size is omitted from some rows. Given values are once, few, many or a class for expanded clones.

d_gene,v_gene,abundance,j_gene,CDR3aa,CDR3nt
TRBD2,TRBV10-2,few,TRBJ2-7,CASSESTPSGRVTHEQYF,TGCGCCAGCAGTGAGTCGACTCCTAGCGGGAGGGTCACCCACGAGCAGTACTTC
TRBD1,TRBV27,few,TRBJ1-2,CASSSGQTVGGRGYTF,TGTGCCAGCAGTTCGGGACAGACCGTCGGAGGACGAGGCTACACCTTC
NA,TRBV2,few,TRBJ2-7,CASTGQFEQYF,TGTGCCAGCACGGGACAATTCGAGCAGTACTTC
TRBD1,TRBV9,few,TRBJ1-1,CASSFGQDLEAFF,TGTGCCAGCAGCTTCGGACAGGACCTCGAAGCTTTCTTT
NA,TRBV6-2/TRBV6-3,NA,TRBJ1-5,CASSYRRATRNQPQHF,TGTGCCAGCAGTTACAGGCGGGCAACCCGCAATCAGCCCCAGCATTTT
NA,TRBV27,NA,TRBJ1-4,CASRTLQFQNEKLFF,TGTGCCAGCAGAACTCTACAGTTTCAAAATGAAAAACTGTTTTTT
TRBD1,TRBV27,NA,TRBJ2-1,CASSLARGLHNEQFF,TGTGCCAGCAGTTTAGCTAGGGGGCTCCACAATGAGCAGTTCTTC
NA,TRBV27,NA,TRBJ2-1,CASRQGRYDNEQFF,TGTGCCAGCAGGCAGGGCAGATACGACAATGAGCAGTTCTTC
NA,TRBV12-3/TRBV12-4,NA,TRBJ2-7,CASRPQDTYEQYF,TGTGCCAGCAGACCTCAGGATACTTACGAGCAGTACTTC
TRBD1,TRBV18,NA,TRBJ1-5,CASSPGGQSNQPQHF,TGTGCCAGCTCACCGGGGGGACAGAGCAATCAGCCCCAGCATTTT
TRBD2,TRBV3-1/TRBV3-2,NA,TRBJ2-1,CASSQGLAGGGEQFF,TGTGCCAGCAGCCAAGGCCTAGCGGGAGGAGGTGAGCAGTTCTTC
TRBD1,TRBV11-1,NA,TRBJ1-2,CASSPRDRATNYGYTF,TGTGCCAGCAGCCCCCGGGACAGAGCTACTAACTATGGCTACACCTTC
NA,TRBV29-1,NA,TRBJ1-2,CSVEQGGGYTF,TGCAGCGTTGAACAGGGTGGTGGCTACACCTTC
NA,TRBV13,NA,TRBJ1-2,CASHRGDYGYTF,TGTGCCAGTCACCGGGGGGACTATGGCTACACCTTC
NA,TRBV19,NA,TRBJ2-4,CASSIGPQGRENIQYF,TGTGCCAGTAGTATAGGACCCCAGGGCCGGGAAAACATTCAGTACTTC
NA,TRBV5-4,few,TRBJ1-2,CASSATLTGGYTF,TGTGCCAGCAGCGCGACTCTCACCGGTGGCTACACCTTC
NA,TRBV6-6,NA,TRBJ1-5,CASSRPPEQPQHF,TGTGCCAGCAGCCGACCCCCAGAACAGCCCCAGCATTTT
TRBD1,TRBV2,NA,TRBJ1-6,CASGRDSNSPLHF,TGTGCCAGCGGCCGGGACAGTAATTCACCCCTCCACTTT
TRBD1,TRBV19,NA,TRBJ2-1,CASSILTGASSYNEQFF,TGTGCCAGTAGTATCCTTACAGGGGCCAGCTCCTACAATGAGCAGTTCTTC
NA,TRBV7-9,few,TRBJ1-4,CASSSQGRNEKLFF,TGTGCCAGCAGCTCACAGGGCCGAAATGAAAAACTGTTTTTT
TRBD1,TRBV14,NA,TRBJ2-3,CASSQITGGVSTDTQYF,TGTGCCAGCAGCCAAATCACAGGGGGCGTCAGCACAGATACGCAGTATTTT
TRBD1,TRBV3-1/TRBV3-2,NA,TRBJ1-2,CASSHWTGGIDGYTF,TGTGCCAGCAGCCACTGGACAGGTGGAATTGATGGCTACACCTTC
NA,TRBV12-3/TRBV12-4,NA,TRBJ1-1,CASRARGATEAFF,TGTGCCAGCAGGGCCCGGGGGGCCACTGAAGCTTTCTTT
TRBD2,TRBV7-3,once,TRBJ2-1,CASSPVAGAYNEQFF,TGTGCCAGCAGCCCCGTAGCGGGAGCCTACAATGAGCAGTTCTTC
NA,TRBV23-1,NA,TRBJ1-6,CASSQRSWTARDHF,TGCGCCAGCAGTCAACGTTCTTGGACAGCCCGAGACCACTTT
NA,TRBV24-1,NA,TRBJ1-1,CATSEPPTDTAFF,TGTGCCACCAGTGAGCCCCCGACAGATACGGCTTTCTTT
TRBD1,TRBV28,once,TRBJ2-7,CASSLSRTGMSYEQYF,TGTGCCAGCAGTTTATCAAGGACAGGTATGAGCTACGAGCAGTACTTC
TRBD2,TRBV5-1,once,TRBJ2-2,CASSLTSGGALPGELFF,TGCGCCAGCAGCTTAACTAGCGGGGGGGCCTTGCCCGGGGAGCTGTTTTTT
TRBD2,TRBV4-2,few,TRBJ2-2,CASSQDAPGTRGTGELFF,TGTGCCAGCAGCCAAGACGCTCCCGGGACTAGAGGGACCGGGGAGCTGTTTTTT
NA,TRBV5-5,NA,TRBJ1-2,CASSLSGSRLLDSGYTF,TGTGCCAGCAGCTTGTCTGGGTCCCGACTGCTCGACAGTGGCTACACCTTC
NA,TRBV7-3,NA,TRBJ2-1,CASSLRAYNEQFF,TGTGCCAGCAGCTTAAGAGCCTACAATGAGCAGTTCTTC
TRBD1,TRBV14,NA,TRBJ2-7,CASSEPGQRPLKQYF,TGTGCCAGCAGCGAGCCGGGACAGCGGCCTTTAAAGCAGTACTTC
NA,TRBV5-6,NA,TRBJ2-7,CASSRESYEQYF,TGTGCCAGCAGCCGGGAGTCCTACGAGCAGTACTTC
TRBD1,TRBV18,once,TRBJ1-6,CASSPQTGADSPLHF,TGTGCCAGCTCTCCTCAAACAGGGGCGGATTCACCCCTCCACTTT
NA,TRBV5-1,NA,TRBJ1-6,CASSLAVAAGGSPLHF,TGCGCCAGCAGCTTGGCGGTTGCAGCCGGAGGTTCACCCCTCCACTTT
NA,TRBV19,NA,TRBJ2-2,CASSEAMVVTGELFF,TGTGCCAGTAGTGAGGCCATGGTTGTTACCGGGGAGCTGTTTTTT
NA,TRBV6-2/TRBV6-3,NA,TRBJ1-2,CASSYAQGLDYGYTF,TGTGCCAGCAGTTACGCGCAGGGATTAGACTATGGCTACACCTTC
TRBD2,TRBV7-9,NA,TRBJ2-1,CASLAGAYNEQFF,TGTGCCAGTCTAGCGGGAGCCTACAATGAGCAGTTCTTC
NA,TRBV6-5,NA,TRBJ1-5,CASSWVSERYQPQHF,TGTGCCAGCAGTTGGGTTTCCGAGAGGTATCAGCCCCAGCATTTT
TRBD1,TRBV9,NA,TRBJ1-3,CASSALTRTGAGNTIYF,TGTGCCAGCAGCGCCCTCACTCGGACAGGGGCTGGAAACACCATATATTTT
TRBD2,TRBV3-1/TRBV3-2,NA,TRBJ2-7,CASSPALASGAYEQYF,TGTGCCAGCAGCCCAGCCCTGGCTAGCGGGGCCTACGAGCAGTACTTC
TRBD2,TRBV6-1,NA,TRBJ2-1,CASSEVGLGAVNEQFF,TGTGCCAGCAGTGAAGTGGGACTAGGGGCGGTCAATGAGCAGTTCTTC
TRBD1,TRBV5-1,NA,TRBJ1-3,CASSRSDRISGNTIYF,TGCGCCAGCAGCCGTTCGGACAGGATCTCTGGAAACACCATATATTTT
NA,TRBV7-2,few,TRBJ2-3,CASTLPSPRGQYF,TGTGCCAGCACCCTCCCCTCCCCCAGGGGGCAGTATTTT
NA,TRBV28,NA,TRBJ1-3,CASVEAGALDTIYF,TGTGCCAGCGTAGAGGCAGGGGCATTGGACACCATATATTTT
NA,TRBV6-1,NA,TRBJ2-7,CASSERYEQYF,TGTGCCAGCAGTGAGCGCTACGAGCAGTACTTC
NA,TRBV28,NA,TRBJ2-1,CASSWEPTRNEQFF,TGTGCCAGCTCCTGGGAGCCGACCCGCAATGAGCAGTTCTTC
TRBD1,TRBV6-5,NA,TRBJ1-4,CASQGETNEKLFF,TGTGCAAGTCAGGGGGAAACTAATGAAAAACTGTTTTTT
NA,TRBV30,NA,TRBJ1-1,CAWSVRAEAFF,TGTGCCTGGAGTGTACGCGCTGAAGCTTTCTTT
NA,TRBV7-2,NA,TRBJ2-5,CASGLRGRSGETQYF,TGTGCCAGCGGACTGCGGGGGCGGTCTGGAGAGACCCAGTACTTC
NA,TRBV5-6,NA,TRBJ1-2,CASTDRRGSYGYTF,TGTGCCAGCACCGACAGGCGCGGGAGCTATGGCTACACCTTC
NA,TRBV9,NA,TRBJ1-4,CASSVGRATNEKLFF,TGTGCCAGCAGCGTAGGGAGAGCAACTAATGAAAAACTGTTTTTT
TRBD1,TRBV18,NA,TRBJ2-5,CASSRGQGLEETQYF,TGTGCCAGCTCCCGGGGACAGGGTTTGGAAGAGACCCAGTACTTC
NA,TRBV6-5,NA,TRBJ2-7,CASSYTGYYEQYF,TGTGCCAGCAGTTATACAGGGTACTACGAGCAGTACTTC